This paragraph covers one T cell receptor beta chain sequence. This sample also contains other DNA sequences that code for the same CDR3. The data originate from a study of blood T cell repertoires in COVID-19. Study information: Samples of COVID-19 (acute and convalescent) were obtained from the United States, Italy and Spain. PBMCs, B-cell-depleted T cells, or T cells provided the cDNA or gDNA that made up the material.

Original analysis: Quantification of nucleated cells was approximated via reference gene primer amplification. Profiled with immunoSEQ multiplex PCR; TCRdb holds only in-frame clones, not every one. V, J and clone size were drawn from that table, and D and trimming were deduced from the DNA. The data show approximately 100,000 clones, around 80% seen once. V was cut by 3 bases and J by 5 bases, with 13 bases left in between. The CDR3 is 14 residues long. Germline CDR1 SGHTA, CDR2 FQGNSA. The sample taken for sequencing was peripheral blood. V usage is TRBV7-2 and J usage is TRBJ2-5; tentatively, D is TRBD2 (5 bases). The receptor's source is a human donor in a cohort sampled during active or convalescent COVID-19. This CDR3 reads CASSFSSGGETQYF. CDR3 DNA sequence: TGTGCCAGCAGCTTCTCCTCGGGCGGGGAGACCCAGTACTTC. Full variable domain (remainder filled in from reference TRBV7-2 and TRBJ2-5): GAGVSQSPSNKVTEKGKDVELRCDPISGHTALYWYRQSLGQGLEFLIYFQGNSAPDKSGLPSDRFSAERTGGSVSTLTIQRTQQEDSAVYLCASSFSSGGETQYFGPGTRLLVL.